What follows describes a single T cell receptor beta chain. Per germline, CDR1 SGHTA and CDR2 FQGNSA. V dropped 5 bases and J dropped 7 bases, with 9 bases sitting between them. The CDR3 has 11 amino acids. The entry originates in a study of beta chain features in type 1 diabetes. Overall study context: All samples yielded around 98 million examined sorted cells.

What was sequenced were expressed TCRB transcripts, since all of the isolated RNA had been reverse transcribed. The assay was immunoSEQ multiplex PCR, and TCRdb's table has in-frame clones only and misses some. This table has hundreds of thousands of clones, approximately 30% appearing once. The sequencing sample was made of naive CD4+ T cells from blood. V gene TRBV7-2 combines with J gene TRBJ2-7; unclear D gene. This TCR was sampled from a man between 18 and 29 years old in good health. CDR3 sequence: CASSRSREQYF. CDR3 bases: TGTGCCAGCAGCCGTTCTAGGGAGCAGTACTTC.